This paragraph covers one T cell receptor beta chain sequence. The sample holds other DNA sequences that translate to the same CDR3. This sample is part of a study of shared clonotypes between healthy human individuals. The study drew all its donors from Caucasian adults living in Nashville, Tennessee. Trimming removed 1 base at V and 5 bases at J, with 2 bases between. CDR1 is GTSNPN, CDR2 SVGIG, per germline (reference sequence). The CDR3 runs 10 residues. The replicate PCRs on unsorted PBMC were given around 280 ng DNA, which is about 30,000 T cell genomes. Libraries were prepared by immunoSEQ multiplex PCR; TCRdb keeps only in-frame clonotypes and omits some of them. Of approximately 460,000 clones listed, roughly three quarters are singletons.

Sequencing was done on a sample of PBMCs. The gene calls are TRBV30 and TRBJ2-5; D gene uncertain. The sequence was collected from a woman in her 40s in good health. Some clones in this sample may be carry-over from other donors' samples. The DNA of the CDR3 is TGTGCCTGGAGTGAGGAGACCCAGTACTTC. Its translation: CAWSEETQYF. Full variable domain (remainder filled in from reference TRBV30 and TRBJ2-5): SQTIHQWPATLVQPVGSPLSLECTVEGTSNPNLYWYRQAAGRGLQLLFYSVGIGQISSEVPQNLSASRPQDRQFILSSKKLLLSDSGFYLCAWSEETQYFGPGTRLLVL.